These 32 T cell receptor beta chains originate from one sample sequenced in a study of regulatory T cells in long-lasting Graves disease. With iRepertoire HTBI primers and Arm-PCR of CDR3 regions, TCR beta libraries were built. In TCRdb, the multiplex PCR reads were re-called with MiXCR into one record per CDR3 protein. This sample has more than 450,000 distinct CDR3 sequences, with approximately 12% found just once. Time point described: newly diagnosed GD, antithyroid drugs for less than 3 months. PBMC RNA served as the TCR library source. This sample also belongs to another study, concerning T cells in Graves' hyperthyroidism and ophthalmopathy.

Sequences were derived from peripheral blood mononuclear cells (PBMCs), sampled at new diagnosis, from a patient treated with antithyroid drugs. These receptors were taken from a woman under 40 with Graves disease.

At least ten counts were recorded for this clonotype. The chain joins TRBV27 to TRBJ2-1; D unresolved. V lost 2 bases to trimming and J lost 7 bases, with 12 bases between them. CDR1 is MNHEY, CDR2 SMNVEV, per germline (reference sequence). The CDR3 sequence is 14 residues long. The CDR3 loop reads CASSLVSSRNEQFF. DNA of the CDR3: TGTGCCAGCAGTTTAGTTTCTTCGAGGAATGAGCAGTTCTTC.

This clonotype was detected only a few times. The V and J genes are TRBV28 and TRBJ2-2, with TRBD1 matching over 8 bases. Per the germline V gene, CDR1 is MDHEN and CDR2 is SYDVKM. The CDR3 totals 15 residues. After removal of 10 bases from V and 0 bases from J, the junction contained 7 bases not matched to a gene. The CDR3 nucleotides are TGTGCCATCGGACAGGGTGGTACGAACACCGGGGAGCTGTTTTTT. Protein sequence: CAIGQGGTNTGELFF.

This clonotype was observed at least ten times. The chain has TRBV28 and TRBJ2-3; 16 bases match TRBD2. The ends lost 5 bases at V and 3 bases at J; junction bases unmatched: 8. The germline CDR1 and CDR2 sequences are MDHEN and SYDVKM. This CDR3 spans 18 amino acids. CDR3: CASSAGTSGREPTDTQYF. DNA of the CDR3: TGTGCCAGCAGTGCAGGGACTAGCGGGAGGGAACCGACAGATACGCAGTATTTT.

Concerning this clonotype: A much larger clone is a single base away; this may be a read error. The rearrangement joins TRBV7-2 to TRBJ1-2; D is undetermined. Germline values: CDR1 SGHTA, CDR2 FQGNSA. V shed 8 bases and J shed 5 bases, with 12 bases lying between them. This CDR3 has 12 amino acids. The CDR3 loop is CASGAQRYGYTF. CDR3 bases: TGTGCCAGCGGCGCACAGAGGTATGGCTACACCTTC.

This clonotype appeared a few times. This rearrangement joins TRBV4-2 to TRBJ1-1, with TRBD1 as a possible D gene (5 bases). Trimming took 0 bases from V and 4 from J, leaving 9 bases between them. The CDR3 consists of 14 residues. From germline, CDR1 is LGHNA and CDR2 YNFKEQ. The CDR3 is CASSQDWQGTEAFF. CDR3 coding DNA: TGTGCCAGCAGCCAAGATTGGCAGGGCACTGAAGCTTTCTTT.

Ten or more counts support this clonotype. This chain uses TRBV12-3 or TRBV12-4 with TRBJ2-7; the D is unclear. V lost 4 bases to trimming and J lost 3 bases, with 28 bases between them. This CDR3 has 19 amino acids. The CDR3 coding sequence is TGTGCCAGCAGTTCCTCCATTCCCGCTTCCTTGTCTGCTTACTACGAGCAGTACTTC. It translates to CASSSSIPASLSAYYEQYF.

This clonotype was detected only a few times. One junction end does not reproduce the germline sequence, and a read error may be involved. The chain's CDR3 is CSAGTGIYGQYF. The CDR3 DNA reads as TGCAGTGCTGGGACGGGAATCTACGGGCAGTACTTC. The chain links TRBV20-1 to TRBJ2-7; D is tentatively TRBD1 or TRBD2 (5 bases each). The CDR3 covers 12 residues. Germline assignment: CDR1 DFQATT and CDR2 SNEGSKA (reference sequence).

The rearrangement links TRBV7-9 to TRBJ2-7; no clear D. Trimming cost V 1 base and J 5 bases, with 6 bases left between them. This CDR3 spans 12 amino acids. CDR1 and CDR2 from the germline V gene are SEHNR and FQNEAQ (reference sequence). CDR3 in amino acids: CASSLVPDEQYF. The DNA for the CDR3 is TGTGCCAGCAGCTTAGTCCCCGACGAGCAGTACTTC. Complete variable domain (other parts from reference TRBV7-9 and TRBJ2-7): DTGVSQNPRHKITKRGQNVTFRCDPISEHNRLYWYRQTLGQGPEFLTYFQNEAQLEKSRLLSDRFSAERPKGSFSTLEIQRTEQGDSAMYLCASSLVPDEQYFGPGTRLTVT.

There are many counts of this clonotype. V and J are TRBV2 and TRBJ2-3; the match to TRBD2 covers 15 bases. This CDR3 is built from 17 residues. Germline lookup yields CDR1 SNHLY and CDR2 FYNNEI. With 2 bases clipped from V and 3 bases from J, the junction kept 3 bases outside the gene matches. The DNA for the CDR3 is TGTGCCAGCAGTGAATCGGGACTAGCGGGGGGAACAGATACGCAGTATTTT. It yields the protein CASSESGLAGGTDTQYF.

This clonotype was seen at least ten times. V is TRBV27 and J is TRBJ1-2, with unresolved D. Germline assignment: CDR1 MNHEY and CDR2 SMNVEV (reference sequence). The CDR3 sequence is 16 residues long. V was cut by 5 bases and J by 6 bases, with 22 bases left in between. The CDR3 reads CASSNLLPTEVHGYTF. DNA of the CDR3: TGTGCCAGCAGTAACCTCCTTCCGACCGAGGTACATGGCTACACCTTC.

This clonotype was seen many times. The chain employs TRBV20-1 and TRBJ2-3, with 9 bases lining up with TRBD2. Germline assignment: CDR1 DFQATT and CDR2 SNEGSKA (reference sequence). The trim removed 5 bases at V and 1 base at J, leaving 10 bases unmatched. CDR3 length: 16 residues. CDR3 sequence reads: CSAHSPASGGTDTQYF. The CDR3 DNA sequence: TGCAGTGCTCACAGCCCGGCTAGCGGGGGCACAGATACGCAGTATTTT.

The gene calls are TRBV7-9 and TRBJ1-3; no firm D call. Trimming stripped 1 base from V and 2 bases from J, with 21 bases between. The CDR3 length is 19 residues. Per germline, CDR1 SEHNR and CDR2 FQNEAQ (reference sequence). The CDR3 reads CASSLDSLRAPRPGNTIYF. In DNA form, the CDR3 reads TGTGCCAGCAGCTTAGATTCCCTCCGCGCCCCAAGGCCTGGAAACACCATATATTTT.

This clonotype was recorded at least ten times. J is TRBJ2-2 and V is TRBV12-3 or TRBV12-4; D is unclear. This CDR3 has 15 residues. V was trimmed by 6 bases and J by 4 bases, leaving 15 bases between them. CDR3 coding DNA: TGTGCCAGCAGCTTTGGCCGACGAGTCACCGGGGAGCTGTTTTTT. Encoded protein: CASSFGRRVTGELFF.

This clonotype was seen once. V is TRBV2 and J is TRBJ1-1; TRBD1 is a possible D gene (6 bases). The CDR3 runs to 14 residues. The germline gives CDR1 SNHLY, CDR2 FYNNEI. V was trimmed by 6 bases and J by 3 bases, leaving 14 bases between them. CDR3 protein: CASSGGAEYTEAFF. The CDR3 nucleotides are TGTGCCAGCAGCGGGGGGGCCGAATACACTGAAGCTTTCTTT.

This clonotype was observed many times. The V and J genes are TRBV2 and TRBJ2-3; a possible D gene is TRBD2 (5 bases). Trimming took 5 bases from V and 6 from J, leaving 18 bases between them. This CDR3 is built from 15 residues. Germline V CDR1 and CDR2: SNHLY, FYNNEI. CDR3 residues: CASSRGRGITDTQYF. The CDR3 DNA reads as TGTGCCAGCAGTCGGGGTAGAGGGATTACTGATACGCAGTATTTT.

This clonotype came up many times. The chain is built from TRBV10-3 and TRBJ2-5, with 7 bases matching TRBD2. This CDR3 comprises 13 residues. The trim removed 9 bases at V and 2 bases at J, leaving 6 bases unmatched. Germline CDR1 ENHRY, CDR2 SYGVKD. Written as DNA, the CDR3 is TGTGCCATGAAGGGGAGGGAACAAGAGACCCAGTACTTC. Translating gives CAMKGREQETQYF.

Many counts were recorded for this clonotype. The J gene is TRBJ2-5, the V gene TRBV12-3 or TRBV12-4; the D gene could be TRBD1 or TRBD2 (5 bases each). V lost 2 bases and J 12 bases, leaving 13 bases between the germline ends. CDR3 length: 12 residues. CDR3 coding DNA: TGTGCCAGCAGTTTACTTCAGGGACCTAAGTACTTC. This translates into CASSLLQGPKYF.

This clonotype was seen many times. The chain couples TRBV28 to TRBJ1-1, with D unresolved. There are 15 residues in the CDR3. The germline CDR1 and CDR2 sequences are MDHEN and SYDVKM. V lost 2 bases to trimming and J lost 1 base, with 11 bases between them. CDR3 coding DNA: TGTGCCAGCAGTTTAGGGGTAGCTTCGAACACTGAAGCTTTCTTT. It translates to CASSLGVASNTEAFF.

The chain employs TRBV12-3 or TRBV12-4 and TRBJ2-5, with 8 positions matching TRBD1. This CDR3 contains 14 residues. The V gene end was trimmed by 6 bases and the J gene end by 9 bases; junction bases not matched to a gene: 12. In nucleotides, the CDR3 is TGTGCCAGCAGCCCCGGGCAGGGGGCGCAGGCCCAGTACTTC. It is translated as CASSPGQGAQAQYF.

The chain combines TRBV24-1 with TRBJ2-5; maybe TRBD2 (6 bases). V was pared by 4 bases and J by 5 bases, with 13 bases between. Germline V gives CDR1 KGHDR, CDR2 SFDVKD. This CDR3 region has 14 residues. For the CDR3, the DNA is TGTGCCACCAGTGACAAGGGACTGGCTGAGACCCAGTACTTC. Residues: CATSDKGLAETQYF.

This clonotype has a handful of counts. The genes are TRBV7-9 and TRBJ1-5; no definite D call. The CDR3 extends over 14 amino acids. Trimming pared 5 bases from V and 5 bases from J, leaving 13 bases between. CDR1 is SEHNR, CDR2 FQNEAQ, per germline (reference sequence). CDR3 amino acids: CASSIGQLDQPQHF. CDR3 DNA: TGTGCCAGCAGCATAGGGCAGCTAGATCAGCCCCAGCATTTT.

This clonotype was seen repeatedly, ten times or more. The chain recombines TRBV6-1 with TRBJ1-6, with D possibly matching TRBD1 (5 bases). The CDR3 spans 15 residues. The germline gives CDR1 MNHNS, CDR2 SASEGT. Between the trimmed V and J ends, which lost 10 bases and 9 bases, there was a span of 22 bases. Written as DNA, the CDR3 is TGTGCCACCCGAGAGGGGCACGCTTTCCGTTCACCCCTCCACTTT. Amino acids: CATREGHAFRSPLHF.

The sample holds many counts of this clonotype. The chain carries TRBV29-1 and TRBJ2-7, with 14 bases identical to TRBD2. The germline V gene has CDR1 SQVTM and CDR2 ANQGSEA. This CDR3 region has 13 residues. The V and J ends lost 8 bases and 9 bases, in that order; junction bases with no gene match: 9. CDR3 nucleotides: TGCAGCACTCGACTAGCGGGAGGGAACGGGCAGTACTTC. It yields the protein CSTRLAGGNGQYF.

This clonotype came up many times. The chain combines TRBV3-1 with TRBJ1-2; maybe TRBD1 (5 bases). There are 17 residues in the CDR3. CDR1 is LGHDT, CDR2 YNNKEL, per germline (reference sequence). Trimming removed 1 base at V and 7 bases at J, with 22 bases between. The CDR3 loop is CASSQAGFGGWVSGYTF. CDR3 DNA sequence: TGTGCCAGCAGCCAAGCGGGATTCGGGGGTTGGGTCAGTGGCTACACCTTC.

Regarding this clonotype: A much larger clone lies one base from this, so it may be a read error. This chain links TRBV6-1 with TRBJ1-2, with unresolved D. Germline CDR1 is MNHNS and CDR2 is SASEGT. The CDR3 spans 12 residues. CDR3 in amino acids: CAGRMVVYGYTF. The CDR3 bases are TGTGCCGGCAGGATGGTTGTCTATGGCTACACCTTC.

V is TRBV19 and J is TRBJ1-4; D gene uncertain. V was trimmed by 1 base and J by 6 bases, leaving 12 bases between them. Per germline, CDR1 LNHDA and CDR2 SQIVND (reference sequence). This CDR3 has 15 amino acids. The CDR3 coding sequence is TGTGCCAGTAGTATAGGCGGCAGTCTTGATGAAAAACTGTTTTTT. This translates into CASSIGGSLDEKLFF.

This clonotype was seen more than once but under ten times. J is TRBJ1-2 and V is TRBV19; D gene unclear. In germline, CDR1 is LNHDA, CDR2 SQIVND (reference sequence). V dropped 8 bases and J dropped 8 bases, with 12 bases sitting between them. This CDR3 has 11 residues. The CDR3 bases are TGTGCCAGTCTGGCGGTACGAGGCTACACCTTC. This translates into CASLAVRGYTF.

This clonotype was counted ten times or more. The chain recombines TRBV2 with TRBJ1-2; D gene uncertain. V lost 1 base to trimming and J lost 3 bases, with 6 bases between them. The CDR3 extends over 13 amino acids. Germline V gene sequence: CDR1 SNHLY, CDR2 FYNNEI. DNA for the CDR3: TGTGCCAGCAGTGAAGGGACGGACTATGGCTACACCTTC. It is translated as CASSEGTDYGYTF.

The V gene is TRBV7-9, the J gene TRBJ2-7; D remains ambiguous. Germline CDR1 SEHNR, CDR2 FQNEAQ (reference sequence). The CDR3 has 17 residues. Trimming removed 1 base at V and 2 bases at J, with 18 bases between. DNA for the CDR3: TGTGCCAGCAGCTTAGTTCCGGGCTATGGCGACCCCTACGAGCAGTACTTC. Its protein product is CASSLVPGYGDPYEQYF.

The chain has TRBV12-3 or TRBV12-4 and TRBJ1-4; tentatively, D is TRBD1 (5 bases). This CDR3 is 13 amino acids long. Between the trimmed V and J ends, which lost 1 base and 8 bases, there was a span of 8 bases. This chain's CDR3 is CASSLGGAEKLFF. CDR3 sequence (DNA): TGTGCCAGCAGTTTAGGCGGGGCGGAAAAACTGTTTTTT.

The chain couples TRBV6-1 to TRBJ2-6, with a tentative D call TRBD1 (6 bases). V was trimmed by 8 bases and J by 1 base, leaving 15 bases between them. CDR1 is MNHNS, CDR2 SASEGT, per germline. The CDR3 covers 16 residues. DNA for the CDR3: TGTGCCAGCTTGGACAGCTTTTATTCTGGGGCCAACGTCCTGACTTTC. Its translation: CASLDSFYSGANVLTF.

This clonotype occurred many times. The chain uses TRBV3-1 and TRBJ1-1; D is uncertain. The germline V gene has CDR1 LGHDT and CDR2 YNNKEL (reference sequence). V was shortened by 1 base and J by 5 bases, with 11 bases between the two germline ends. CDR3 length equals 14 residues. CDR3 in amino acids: CASSQVNQGTEAFF. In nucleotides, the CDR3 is TGTGCCAGCAGCCAAGTGAATCAAGGGACTGAAGCTTTCTTT.